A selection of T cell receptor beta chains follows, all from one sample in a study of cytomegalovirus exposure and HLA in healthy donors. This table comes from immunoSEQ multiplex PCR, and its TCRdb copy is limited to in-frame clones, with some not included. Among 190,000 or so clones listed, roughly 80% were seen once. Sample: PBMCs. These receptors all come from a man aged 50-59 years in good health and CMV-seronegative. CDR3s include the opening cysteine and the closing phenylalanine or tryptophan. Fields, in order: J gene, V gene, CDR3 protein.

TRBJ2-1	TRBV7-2	CASSSGLADYNEQFF
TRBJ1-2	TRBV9	CASSLRGTNYGYTF
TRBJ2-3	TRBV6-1	CASSGLGTSTDTQYF
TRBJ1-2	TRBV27	CASGTGGFHGYTF
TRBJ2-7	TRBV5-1	CASSFRLAGVEQYF
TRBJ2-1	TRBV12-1	CASRSNPGLAGGGSDEQFF
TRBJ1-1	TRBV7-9	CSSSLRGRGGQNTEAFF
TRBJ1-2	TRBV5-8	CASSLFWTGRSNGYTF
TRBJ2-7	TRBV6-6	CASSRGQGADEQYF
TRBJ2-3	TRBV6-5	CASSYGGVWNTDTQYF
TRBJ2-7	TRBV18	CASSPRASGFYYEQYF
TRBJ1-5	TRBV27	CASSLSTGRSNQPQHF
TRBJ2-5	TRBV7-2	CASSPGALAPGETQYF
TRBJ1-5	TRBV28	CASSFPGGNQPQHF
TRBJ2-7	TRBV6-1	CASSETPQGVYEQYF
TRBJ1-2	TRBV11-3	CASSWAGDGYTF
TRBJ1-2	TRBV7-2	CASSPQGAFIDTF
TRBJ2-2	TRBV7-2	CASSLTGQSNTGELFF
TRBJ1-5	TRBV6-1	CASSPTADSNQPQHF
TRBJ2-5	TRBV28	CASSGGLVETQYF
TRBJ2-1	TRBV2	CASLREQGGDEQFF
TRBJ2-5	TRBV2	CASSGQGPQETQYF
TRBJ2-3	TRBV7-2	CASSISTGGITDTQYF
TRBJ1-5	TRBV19	CASSGSRDRGQPQHF
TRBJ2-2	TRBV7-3	CASSRGQTNTGELFF
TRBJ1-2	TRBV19	CASNFLNRDFGYTF
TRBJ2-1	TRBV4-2	CASSQDFGTGNSNEQFF
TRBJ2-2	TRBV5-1	CASSLVRGTYTGELFF
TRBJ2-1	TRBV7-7	CASSTDTGRWNEQFF
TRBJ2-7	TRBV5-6	CASSLGRIDGETYEQYF
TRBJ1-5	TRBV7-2	CASSFPSQPQHF
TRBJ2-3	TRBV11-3	CASSLDPRDTQYF
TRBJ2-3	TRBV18	CASSPSKGGTDTQYF
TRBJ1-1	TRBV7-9	CASSLIAPQAFF
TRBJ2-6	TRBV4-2	CASSHIGGTRANVLTF